One sample yielded the 9 T cell receptor beta chains listed below, sequenced in a study of blood T cell repertoires in COVID-19. The table came from immunoSEQ multiplex PCR; TCRdb's copy has only in-frame clones and leaves some out. Of some 240,000 clones listed, 70% to 85% are singletons. Sequenced material: peripheral blood. The receptors were gathered from an elderly woman with acute or convalescent COVID-19.

The V call is TRBV27, the J call TRBJ2-3; 12 nucleotides align to TRBD2. Germline V lookup: CDR1 MNHEY, CDR2 SMNVEV (reference sequence). This CDR3 is built from 15 residues. J lost 3 bases, V lost 5 bases, and 3 bases had no gene match. The CDR3 sequence is CASSTGLAGTDTQYF. DNA for the CDR3: TGTGCCAGCAGTACCGGACTAGCGGGGACAGATACGCAGTATTTT.

This chain uses TRBV10-3 with TRBJ2-3; TRBD1 is a possible D gene (5 bases). V lost 6 bases and J lost 4, with 14 bases in between. The CDR3 runs to 14 residues. Germline CDR1 reads ENHRY; CDR2 reads SYGVKD. The CDR3 protein is CAIRGPVEADTQYF. The DNA for the CDR3 is TGTGCCATCAGGGGGCCGGTCGAGGCAGATACGCAGTATTTT.

The genes are TRBV6-2 or TRBV6-3 and TRBJ2-2; 9 bases agree with TRBD1. The V and J ends lost 6 bases and 5 bases, in that order; junction bases with no gene match: 10. CDR3 length equals 16 residues. CDR1 is MNHEY, CDR2 SVGEGT, per germline. The CDR3 DNA reads TGTGCCAGCAGCACCGTTCGGGGACAGGGAACCGGGGAGCTGTTTTTT. Translation gives CASSTVRGQGTGELFF.

In this sample, this clone turned up a few times. The V and J genes are TRBV19 and TRBJ1-6; TRBD1 agrees at 7 bases. V lost 5 bases, J lost 9 bases, and 7 bases stayed unmatched. CDR1 is LNHDA, CDR2 SQIVND, per germline (reference sequence). The CDR3 sequence is 14 residues long. The CDR3 coding sequence is TGTGCCAGTAGTCCTGACAGGGCGGCTTCACCCCTCCACTTT. Its translation: CASSPDRAASPLHF.

This chain links TRBV2 with TRBJ1-1; D ambiguous. CDR3 length: 13 residues. Germline CDR1 and CDR2: SNHLY and FYNNEI. Trimming pared 4 bases from V and 0 bases from J, leaving 6 bases between. CDR3 coding DNA: TGTGCCAGCAGTGTCGGTATGAACACTGAAGCTTTCTTT. It is translated as CASSVGMNTEAFF.

The genes are TRBV18 and TRBJ2-3, with TRBD2 matching 9 bases. CDR1 is KGHSH, CDR2 LQKENI, per germline. This CDR3 spans 15 amino acids. J lost 1 base, V lost 3 bases, and 2 bases had no gene match. The CDR3 bases are TGTGCCAGCTCACCCCGCGGGGGGGGCACAGATACGCAGTATTTT. This translates into CASSPRGGGTDTQYF.

This clone was seen a few times. This sequence joins TRBV6-5 and TRBJ1-2; possible D gene TRBD1, 6 bases. This CDR3 has 12 amino acids. Looked up from germline, CDR1 is MNHEY and CDR2 is SVGAGI. V was trimmed by 6 bases and J by 8 bases, leaving 13 bases between them. The CDR3 region has the DNA TGTGCCAGCAGCTTAGGGGGTAGGGGCTACACCTTC. Its protein is CASSLGGRGYTF.

This chain links TRBV7-3 with TRBJ2-7, with D possibly matching TRBD1 (5 bases). Deletions cut 2 bases from V and 1 base from J, with 12 bases between. CDR1 and CDR2 (germline): SGHTA, FQGTGA. This CDR3 is 15 amino acids long. The CDR3 DNA follows: TGTGCCAGCAGCTTAGGGGCAGGCAGGTCCTACGAGCAGTACTTC. Its translation is CASSLGAGRSYEQYF.

The V call is TRBV19, the J call TRBJ1-5; 9 bases line up with TRBD1. V was clipped by 5 bases and J by 7 bases; unmatched bases: 6. The germline CDR1 and CDR2 sequences are LNHDA and SQIVND (reference sequence). The CDR3 is made up of 14 amino acids. The CDR3 sequence is CASSPLTGGQPQHF. Written as DNA, the CDR3 is TGTGCCAGTAGTCCGTTGACAGGGGGACAGCCCCAGCATTTT.